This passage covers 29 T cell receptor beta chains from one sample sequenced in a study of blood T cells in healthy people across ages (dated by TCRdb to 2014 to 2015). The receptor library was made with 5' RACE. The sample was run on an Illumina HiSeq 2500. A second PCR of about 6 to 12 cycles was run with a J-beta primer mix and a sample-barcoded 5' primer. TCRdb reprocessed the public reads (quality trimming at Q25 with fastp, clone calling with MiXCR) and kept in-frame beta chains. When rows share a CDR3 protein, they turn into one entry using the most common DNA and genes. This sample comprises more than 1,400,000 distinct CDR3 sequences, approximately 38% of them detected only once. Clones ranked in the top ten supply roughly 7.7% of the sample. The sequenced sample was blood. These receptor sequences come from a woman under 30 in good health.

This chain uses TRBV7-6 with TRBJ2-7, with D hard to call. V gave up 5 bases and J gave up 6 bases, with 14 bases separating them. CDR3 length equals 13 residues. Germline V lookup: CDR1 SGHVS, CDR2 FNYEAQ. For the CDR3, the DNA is TGTGCCAGCAGCCCGCTGCCGTCGGGCGAGCAGTACTTC. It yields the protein CASSPLPSGEQYF.

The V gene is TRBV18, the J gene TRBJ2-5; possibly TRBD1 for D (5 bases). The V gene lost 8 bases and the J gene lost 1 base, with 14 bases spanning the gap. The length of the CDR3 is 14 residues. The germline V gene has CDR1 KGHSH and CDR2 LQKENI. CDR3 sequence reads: CASAIDRFQETQYF. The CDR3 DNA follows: TGTGCCAGCGCAATCGACAGATTCCAAGAGACCCAGTACTTC.

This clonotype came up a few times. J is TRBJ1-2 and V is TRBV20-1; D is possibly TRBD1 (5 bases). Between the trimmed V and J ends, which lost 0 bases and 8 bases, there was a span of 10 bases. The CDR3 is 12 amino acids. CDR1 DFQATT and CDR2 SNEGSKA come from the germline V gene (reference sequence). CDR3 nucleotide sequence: TGCAGTGCTAGAGATGGGGAGGGGGGCTACACCTTC. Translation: CSARDGEGGYTF.

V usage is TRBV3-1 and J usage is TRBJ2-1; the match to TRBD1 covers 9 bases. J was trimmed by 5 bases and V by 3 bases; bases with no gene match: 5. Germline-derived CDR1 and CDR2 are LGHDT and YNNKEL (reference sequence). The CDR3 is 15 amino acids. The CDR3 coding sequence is TGTGCCAGCAGCCAGACAGGGGGGCACCACAATGAGCAGTTCTTC. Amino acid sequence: CASSQTGGHHNEQFF.

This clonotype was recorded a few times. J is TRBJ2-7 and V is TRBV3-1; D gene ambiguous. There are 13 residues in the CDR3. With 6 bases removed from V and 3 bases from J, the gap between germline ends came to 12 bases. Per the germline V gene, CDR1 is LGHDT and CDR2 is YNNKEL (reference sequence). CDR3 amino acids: CASRDGRIYEQYF. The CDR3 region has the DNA TGTGCCAGCAGAGACGGACGGATCTACGAGCAGTACTTC.

The CDR3 region is CASSRRTNPSSYNSPLHF. The CDR3 DNA sequence: TGTGCCAGCAGTAGACGGACCAACCCTAGCTCCTATAATTCACCCCTCCACTTT. The gene calls are TRBV6-1 and TRBJ1-6; D uncertain. This CDR3 comprises 18 residues. V lost 5 bases and J 0 bases, leaving 17 bases between the germline ends. The germline V gene has CDR1 MNHNS and CDR2 SASEGT.

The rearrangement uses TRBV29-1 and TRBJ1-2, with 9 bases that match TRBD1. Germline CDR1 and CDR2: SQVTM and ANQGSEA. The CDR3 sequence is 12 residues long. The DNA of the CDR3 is TGCACCACAGGGGGCTTGGGCTATGGCTACACCTTC. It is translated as CTTGGLGYGYTF.

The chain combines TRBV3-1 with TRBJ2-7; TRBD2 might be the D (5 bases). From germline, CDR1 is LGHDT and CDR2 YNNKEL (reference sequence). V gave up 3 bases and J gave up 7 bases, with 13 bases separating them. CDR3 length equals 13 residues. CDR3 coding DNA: TGTGCCAGCAGCCAGTCTAGCTACAATGAGCAGTACTTC. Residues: CASSQSSYNEQYF.

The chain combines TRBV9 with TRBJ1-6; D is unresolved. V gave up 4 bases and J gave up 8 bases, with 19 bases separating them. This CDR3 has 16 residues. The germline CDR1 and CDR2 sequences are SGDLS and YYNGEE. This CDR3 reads CASSPSPTPGDSPLHF. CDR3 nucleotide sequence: TGTGCCAGCAGCCCCTCGCCTACCCCCGGGGATTCACCCCTCCACTTT.

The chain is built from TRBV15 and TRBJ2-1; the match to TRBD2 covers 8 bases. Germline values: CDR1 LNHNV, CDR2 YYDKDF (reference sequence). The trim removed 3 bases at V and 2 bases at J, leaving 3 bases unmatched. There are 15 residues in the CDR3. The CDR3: CATSSDGGAYNEQFF. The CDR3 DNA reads TGTGCCACCAGCAGCGACGGGGGGGCCTACAATGAGCAGTTCTTC.

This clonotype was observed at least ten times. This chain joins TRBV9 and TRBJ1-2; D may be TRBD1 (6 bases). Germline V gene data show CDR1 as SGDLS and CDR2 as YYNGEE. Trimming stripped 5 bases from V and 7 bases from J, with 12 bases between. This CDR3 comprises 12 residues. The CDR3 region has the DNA TGTGCCAGCAGTGTTGAGGGGGGTGGCTACACCTTC. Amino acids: CASSVEGGGYTF.

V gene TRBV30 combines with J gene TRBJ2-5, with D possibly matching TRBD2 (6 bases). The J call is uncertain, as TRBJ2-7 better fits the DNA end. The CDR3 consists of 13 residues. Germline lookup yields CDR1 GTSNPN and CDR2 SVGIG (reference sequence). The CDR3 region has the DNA TGTGCCTGGAACGATCCCGGGGGTTACGAGCAGTACTTC. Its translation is CAWNDPGGYEQYF.

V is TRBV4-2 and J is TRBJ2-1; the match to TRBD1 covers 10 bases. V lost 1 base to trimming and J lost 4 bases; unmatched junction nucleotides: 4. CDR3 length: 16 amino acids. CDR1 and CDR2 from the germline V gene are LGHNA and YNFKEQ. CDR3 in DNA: TGTGCCAGCAGCCAAGGACAGGGGGCCAGGTACAATGAGCAGTTCTTC. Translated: CASSQGQGARYNEQFF.

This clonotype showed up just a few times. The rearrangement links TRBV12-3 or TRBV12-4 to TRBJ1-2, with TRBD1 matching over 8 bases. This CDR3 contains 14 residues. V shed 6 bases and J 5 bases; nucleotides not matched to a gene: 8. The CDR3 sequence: CASSSDRGSYGYTF. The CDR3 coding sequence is TGTGCCAGCAGCTCCGACAGGGGTTCTTATGGCTACACCTTC.

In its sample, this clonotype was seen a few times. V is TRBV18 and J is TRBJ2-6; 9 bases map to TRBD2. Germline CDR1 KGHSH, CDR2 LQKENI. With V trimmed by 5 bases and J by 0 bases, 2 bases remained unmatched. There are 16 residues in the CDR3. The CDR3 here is CASSSSGSSGANVLTF. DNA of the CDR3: TGTGCCAGCTCAAGTAGCGGGAGCTCTGGGGCCAACGTCCTGACTTTC.

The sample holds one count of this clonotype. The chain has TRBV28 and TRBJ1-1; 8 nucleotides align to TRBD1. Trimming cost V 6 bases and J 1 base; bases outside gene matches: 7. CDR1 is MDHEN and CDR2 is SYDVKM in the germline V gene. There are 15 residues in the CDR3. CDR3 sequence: CASSGQGAPNTEAFF. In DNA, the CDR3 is TGTGCCAGCAGCGGACAGGGAGCCCCGAACACTGAAGCTTTCTTT.

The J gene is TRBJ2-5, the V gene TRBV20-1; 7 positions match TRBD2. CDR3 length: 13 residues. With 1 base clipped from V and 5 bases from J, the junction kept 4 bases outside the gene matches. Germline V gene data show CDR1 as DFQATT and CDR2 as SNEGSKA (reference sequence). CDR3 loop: CSARVGRGETQYF. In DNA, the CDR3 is TGCAGTGCTAGAGTCGGGCGGGGGGAGACCCAGTACTTC.

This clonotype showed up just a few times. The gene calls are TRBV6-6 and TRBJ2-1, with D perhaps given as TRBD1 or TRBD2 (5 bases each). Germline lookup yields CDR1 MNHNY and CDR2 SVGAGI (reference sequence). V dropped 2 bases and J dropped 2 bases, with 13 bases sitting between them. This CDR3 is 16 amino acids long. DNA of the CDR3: TGTGCCAGCAGTTACATTGAGGGGCGCCCCTACAATGAGCAGTTCTTC. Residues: CASSYIEGRPYNEQFF.

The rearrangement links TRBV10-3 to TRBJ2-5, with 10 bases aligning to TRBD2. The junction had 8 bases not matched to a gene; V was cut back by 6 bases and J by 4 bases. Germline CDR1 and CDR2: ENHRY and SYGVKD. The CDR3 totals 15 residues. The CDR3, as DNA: TGTGCCATCAGCGGGGCTAGCGGGAGTGGAGAGACCCAGTACTTC. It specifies CAISGASGSGETQYF.

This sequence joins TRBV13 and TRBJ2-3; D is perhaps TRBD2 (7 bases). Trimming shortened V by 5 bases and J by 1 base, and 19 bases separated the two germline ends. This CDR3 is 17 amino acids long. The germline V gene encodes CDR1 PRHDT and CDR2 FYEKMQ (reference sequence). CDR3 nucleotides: TGTGCCAGCAGCCCTAGGGGGAGGGCGGGGGGCACAGATACGCAGTATTTT. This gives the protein CASSPRGRAGGTDTQYF.

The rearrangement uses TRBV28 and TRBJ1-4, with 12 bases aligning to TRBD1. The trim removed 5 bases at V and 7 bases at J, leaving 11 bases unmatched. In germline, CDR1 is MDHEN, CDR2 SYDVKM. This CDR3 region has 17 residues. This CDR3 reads CASSLLGTGGGGEKLFF. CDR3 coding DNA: TGTGCCAGCAGTCTCCTCGGGACAGGGGGCGGAGGTGAAAAACTGTTTTTT.

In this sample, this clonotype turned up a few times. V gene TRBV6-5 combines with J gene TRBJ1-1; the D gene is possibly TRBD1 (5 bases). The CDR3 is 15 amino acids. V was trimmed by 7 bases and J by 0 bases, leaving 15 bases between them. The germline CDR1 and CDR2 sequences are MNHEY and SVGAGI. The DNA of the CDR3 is TGTGCCAGCACCTACTTTGGGGCTCTGAACACTGAAGCTTTCTTT. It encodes CASTYFGALNTEAFF.

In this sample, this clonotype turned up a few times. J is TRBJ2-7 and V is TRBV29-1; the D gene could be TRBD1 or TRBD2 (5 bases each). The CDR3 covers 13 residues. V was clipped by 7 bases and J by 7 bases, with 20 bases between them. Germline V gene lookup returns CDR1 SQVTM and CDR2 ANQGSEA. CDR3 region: CSGGSGFYNEQYF. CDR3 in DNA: TGCAGCGGGGGGTCGGGTTTTTACAATGAGCAGTACTTC.

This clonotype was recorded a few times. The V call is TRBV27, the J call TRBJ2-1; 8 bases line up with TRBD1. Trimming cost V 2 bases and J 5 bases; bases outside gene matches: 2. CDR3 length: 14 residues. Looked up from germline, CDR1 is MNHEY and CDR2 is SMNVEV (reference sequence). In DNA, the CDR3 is TGTGCCAGCAGTTTACCAGGGGGCCACAATGAGCAGTTCTTC. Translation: CASSLPGGHNEQFF.

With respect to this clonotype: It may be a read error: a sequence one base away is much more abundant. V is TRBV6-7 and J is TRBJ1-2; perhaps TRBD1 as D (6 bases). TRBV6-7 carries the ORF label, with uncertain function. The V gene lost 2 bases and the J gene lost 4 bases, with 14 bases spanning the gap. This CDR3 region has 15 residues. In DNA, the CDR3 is TGTGCCAGCAGTTACGCGGGCGGACAGCTCTATGGCTACACCTTC. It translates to CASSYAGGQLYGYTF.

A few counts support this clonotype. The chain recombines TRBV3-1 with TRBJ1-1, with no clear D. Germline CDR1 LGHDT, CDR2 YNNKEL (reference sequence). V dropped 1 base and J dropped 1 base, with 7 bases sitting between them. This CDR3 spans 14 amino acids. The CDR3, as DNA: TGTGCCAGCAGCCAAGGCGGCTGGAACACTGAAGCTTTCTTT. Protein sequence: CASSQGGWNTEAFF.

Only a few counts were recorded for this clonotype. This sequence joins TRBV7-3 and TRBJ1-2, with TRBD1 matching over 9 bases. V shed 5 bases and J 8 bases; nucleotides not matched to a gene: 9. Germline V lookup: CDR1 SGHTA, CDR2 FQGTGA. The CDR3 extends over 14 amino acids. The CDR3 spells CASSTGDRVGGYTF. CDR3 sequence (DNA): TGTGCCAGCAGCACTGGGGACAGGGTTGGAGGCTACACCTTC.

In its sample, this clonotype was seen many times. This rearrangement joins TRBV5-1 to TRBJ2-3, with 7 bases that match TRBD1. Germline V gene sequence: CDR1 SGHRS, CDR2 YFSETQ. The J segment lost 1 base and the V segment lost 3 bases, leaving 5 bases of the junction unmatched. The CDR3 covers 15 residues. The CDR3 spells CASSSTGVRTDTQYF. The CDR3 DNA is TGCGCCAGCAGCTCAACAGGGGTCCGCACAGATACGCAGTATTTT.

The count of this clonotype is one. The CDR3, as DNA: TGTGCCAGCAGCCAAGATGGGGGAGGGGGGGCAGATACGCAGTATTTT. Protein: CASSQDGGGGADTQYF. The chain combines TRBV4-2 with TRBJ2-3, with a tentative D call TRBD2 (7 bases). V dropped 0 bases and J dropped 4 bases, with 14 bases sitting between them. This CDR3 contains 16 residues. Germline CDR1 reads LGHNA; CDR2 reads YNFKEQ.